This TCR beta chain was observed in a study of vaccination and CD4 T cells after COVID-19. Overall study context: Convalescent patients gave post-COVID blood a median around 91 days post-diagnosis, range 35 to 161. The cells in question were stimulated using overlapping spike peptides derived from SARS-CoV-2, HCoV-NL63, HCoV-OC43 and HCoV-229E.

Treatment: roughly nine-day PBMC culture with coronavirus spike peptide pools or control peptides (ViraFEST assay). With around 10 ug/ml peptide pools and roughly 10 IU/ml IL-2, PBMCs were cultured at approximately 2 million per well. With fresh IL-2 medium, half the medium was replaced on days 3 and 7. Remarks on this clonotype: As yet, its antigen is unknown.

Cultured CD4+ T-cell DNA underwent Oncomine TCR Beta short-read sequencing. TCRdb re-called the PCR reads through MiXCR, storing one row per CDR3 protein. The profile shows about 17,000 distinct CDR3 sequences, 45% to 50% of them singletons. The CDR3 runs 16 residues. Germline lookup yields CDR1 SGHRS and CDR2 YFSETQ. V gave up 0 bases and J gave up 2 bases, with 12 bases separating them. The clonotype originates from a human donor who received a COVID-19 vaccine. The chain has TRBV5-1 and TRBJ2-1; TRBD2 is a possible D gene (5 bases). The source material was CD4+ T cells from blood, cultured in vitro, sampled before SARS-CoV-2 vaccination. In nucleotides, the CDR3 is TGCGCCAGCAGCTTGGGGCCCGGGGAAACCTACAATGAGCAGTTCTTC. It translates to CASSLGPGETYNEQFF.